Ten or more counts support the clone carrying this TCR beta chain. Antigen unknown. This entry comes from a study of beta chain features in type 1 diabetes. Broader study findings: Type 1 diabetes patients showed fewer insertions and more deletions at VDJ junctions.

CDR3 size: 14 residues. Germline values: CDR1 SQVTM, CDR2 ANQGSEA. V lost 4 bases to trimming and J lost 0 bases, with 13 bases between them. What was sequenced were expressed TCRB transcripts, since all of the isolated RNA had been reverse transcribed. Only in-frame clones appear in the TCRdb table, and some are missing; sequencing was by immunoSEQ multiplex PCR. The table lists 150,000 to 190,000 clones, about 8.5% of them singletons. This sequence originates from a man aged 18 to 30 in good health. The sequenced sample was central memory CD4+ T cells from blood. V and J are TRBV29-1 and TRBJ2-7; D is possibly TRBD1 (5 bases). CDR3 residues: CSVGKGVSSYEQYF. The CDR3 DNA reads as TGCAGCGTTGGTAAAGGGGTAAGCTCCTACGAGCAGTACTTC.